These 5 T cell receptor beta chains came from one sample sequenced in a study of CD8 T cells in Susac syndrome. RNA was extracted with the RNeasy kit, and a quantity of about 0.45 to 1 ug was reverse transcribed using random hexamers. TCRdb itself ran the immunoSEQ multiplex PCR reads through MiXCR, one entry per CDR3 protein. The sample lists more than 200,000 distinct CDR3 sequences, 92% occurring once. The specimen sequenced was CD8+ T cells from PBMCs. These receptors were obtained from a human donor with multiple sclerosis.

The chain joins TRBV12-3 or TRBV12-4 to TRBJ2-7; D tentatively reads TRBD1 or TRBD2 (5 bases each). The CDR3 runs to 13 residues. The germline V and J ends were trimmed by 5 bases and 3 bases, with 11 bases remaining between them. The CDR3 sequence: CASSGVRGYEQYF. In DNA, the CDR3 is TGTGCCAGCAGTGGGGTGAGGGGCTACGAGCAGTACTTC.

This rearrangement joins TRBV9 to TRBJ2-1, with D perhaps matching TRBD2 (5 bases). CDR3 length: 13 residues. Germline lookup yields CDR1 SGDLS and CDR2 YYNGEE. V lost 0 bases to trimming and J lost 10 bases, with 11 bases between them. CDR3 bases: TGTGCCAGCAGCGTAGGCTCCCCGGGAGAGCAGTTCTTC. Protein product: CASSVGSPGEQFF.

The chain carries TRBV6-1 and TRBJ2-7; D uncertain. Germline assignment: CDR1 MNHNS and CDR2 SASEGT. CDR3 length equals 14 residues. V shed 4 bases and J shed 2 bases, with 12 bases lying between them. For the CDR3, the DNA is TGTGCCAGCAGTGTCGTAACGGGTCCCTACGAGCAGTACTTC. It codes for CASSVVTGPYEQYF.

This chain joins TRBV30 and TRBJ1-2; D is possibly TRBD1 (5 bases). Germline V gene data show CDR1 as GTSNPN and CDR2 as SVGIG (reference sequence). Deletions cut 3 bases from V and 2 bases from J, with 7 bases between. The CDR3 spans 12 residues. In nucleotides, the CDR3 is TGTGCCTGGAGGCGGGGGAACTATGGCTACACCTTC. Translation gives CAWRRGNYGYTF.

V is TRBV5-1 and J is TRBJ2-3, with D perhaps being TRBD1 or TRBD2 (7 bases each). The CDR3 sequence is 15 residues long. Germline V gene data show CDR1 as SGHRS and CDR2 as YFSETQ. V gave up 3 bases and J gave up 2 bases, with 13 bases separating them. CDR3 residues: CASSWGRGPTDTQYF. DNA of the CDR3: TGCGCCAGCAGCTGGGGGAGGGGGCCCACAGATACGCAGTATTTT.